This TCR beta chain was identified during a study of tumor-infiltrating lymphocytes in primary liver carcinoma. Details on this clonotype: Since a much larger clone is just one base distant, this may be a read error.

Starting material of 450 to 550 ng total RNA yielded TCR beta cDNA via a constant-region primer. What produced the TCR beta libraries was three nested multiplex PCR rounds using slightly modified ARM-PCR. Amplification in the first two PCR rounds was performed using TRBV1-TRBV30 forward primers and a C-beta reverse primer for approximately 10 cycles each. Using its own MiXCR run on the multiplex PCR reads, TCRdb lists one record per CDR3 protein. The table records approximately 330,000 distinct CDR3 sequences, approximately 65% of them present only once. Unsorted whole blood yielded the blood RNA, and germline DNA was also extracted. CDR1 is MNHNS and CDR2 is SASEGT in the germline V gene. This CDR3 spans 15 amino acids.

The chain links TRBV6-1 to TRBJ1-2; 10 nucleotides agree with TRBD1. The sequenced sample consisted of peripheral blood. This sequence originates from a man aged 35-49 years with primary liver carcinoma and hepatitis B virus infection. DNA of the CDR3: TGTGCCAGCCGTGAAGCCCGGGACAGGGGCAAAGGCTACACCTTC. It translates to CASREARDRGKGYTF.